This T cell receptor (beta chain) was profiled in a study of cytomegalovirus exposure and HLA in healthy donors. Turning to the study itself: There were around 100 million unique TCR beta sequences, drawn from approximately 180 million T cells, in an earlier analysis.

Of note for this clone: Its specificity is unknown.

Study results and caveats: Later on, an analysis tied 15,000 to 20,000 TCR beta sequences to HLA alleles at 0.05 false discovery rate. A few chains tied to CMV proved CMV antigen-specific in vitro. Common viral pathogens seemed to be connected with several of the most significant clusters, according to a later analysis.

This CDR3 is built from 14 residues. Germline V lookup: CDR1 SGDLS, CDR2 YYNGEE. V was clipped by 8 bases and J by 4 bases; unmatched bases: 11. Both 60 Vbeta primers and 13 Jbeta primers went into the PCR. Libraries were prepared by immunoSEQ multiplex PCR; TCRdb keeps only in-frame clonotypes and omits some of them. The sample lists under 110,000 clones, over 60% occurring once. The sequenced sample was PBMCs. The chain uses TRBV9 and TRBJ1-1; 7 bases fit TRBD1. This TCR was recovered from a woman aged 45-59 years in good health and CMV-seropositive. DNA for the CDR3: TGTGCCAGTGCCTCGACAGGGTCGACCACTGAAGCTTTCTTT. Its protein product is CASASTGSTTEAFF.